Reported below is one TCR beta chain. Its specificity is not known. This specimen comes from a study of T-cell memory formation after mild COVID-19. General study points: Prior to infection, memory already included some responding clones, suggesting cross-reactive memory joined. The SARS-CoV-2 specificity of second-wave clones reaching peak at day 37 remained unverified. Contracting clones from day 15 to 85 had balanced CD4/CD8; later expanders favoured CD4+.

With constant-segment primers, 5'RACE yielded cDNA libraries of TCR alpha and TCR beta that carried sample barcodes and UMIs. From the 5' RACE reads, TCRdb called clonotypes with MiXCR, one entry per CDR3 protein. The table has 65,000 to 90,000 distinct CDR3 sequences, roughly 13% seen once. Germline CDR1 reads MGHRA; CDR2 reads YSYEKL. This CDR3 is built from 14 residues. With 8 bases removed from V and 5 bases from J, the gap between germline ends came to 16 bases. The sequencing input was PBMCs or a T cell subset sorted from them (not recorded which). The chain links TRBV4-1 to TRBJ2-1; D is tentatively TRBD1 or TRBD2 (6 bases each). The receptor comes from a man between 18 and 35 years old who had mild COVID-19 (a few samples of this study predate the infection). Cell type and time point are not known. The CDR3 bases are TGCGCCAGCGGAAATCTGGGGGGCCACAATGAGCAGTTCTTC. It specifies CASGNLGGHNEQFF.